This T cell receptor beta chain was observed in a study of graft-versus-host responses after intestinal transplantation. Study as a whole: Every recipient underwent anti-thymocyte globulin induction, then tacrolimus and steroids for about three years. Findings and limits, study-wide: GvH clonotypes were identified within recipient marrow, with a subset emerging first in ileum or blood.

The V gene end was trimmed by 5 bases and the J gene end by 4 bases; junction bases not matched to a gene: 21. The germline CDR1 and CDR2 sequences are SEHNR and FQNEAQ (reference sequence). The CDR3 length is 19 residues. For this clone: The antigen is unknown.

Produced via immunoSEQ multiplex PCR; TCRdb's table is partial and in-frame only. The profile shows 100,000 or so clones, under 95% of them singletons. The sequencing here drew on unstimulated CD8+ T cells sorted from spleen or lymph node cells, taken before intestinal transplant. J is TRBJ2-7 and V is TRBV7-9; 9 nucleotides match TRBD2. The sequence derives from a human donor who received an intestinal transplant. The CDR3 sequence is CASSIEPSGAPRPPYEQYF. The CDR3 DNA reads as TGTGCCAGCAGCATAGAGCCTAGCGGGGCGCCAAGGCCCCCATACGAGCAGTACTTC.